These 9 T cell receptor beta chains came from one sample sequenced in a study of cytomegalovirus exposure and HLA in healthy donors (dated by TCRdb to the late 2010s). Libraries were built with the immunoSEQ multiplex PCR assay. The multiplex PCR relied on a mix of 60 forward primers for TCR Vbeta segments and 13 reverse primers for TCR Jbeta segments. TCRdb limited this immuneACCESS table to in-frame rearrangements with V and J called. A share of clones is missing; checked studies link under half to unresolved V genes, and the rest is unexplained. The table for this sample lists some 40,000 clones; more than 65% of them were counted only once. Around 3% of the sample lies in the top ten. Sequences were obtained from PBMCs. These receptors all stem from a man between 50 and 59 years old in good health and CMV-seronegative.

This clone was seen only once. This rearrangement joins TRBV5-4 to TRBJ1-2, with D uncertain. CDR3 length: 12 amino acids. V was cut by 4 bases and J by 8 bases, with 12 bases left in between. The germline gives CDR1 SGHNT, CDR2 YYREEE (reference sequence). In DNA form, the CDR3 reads TGTGCCAGCAGCGGGGAGGGTGGGGGCTACACCTTC. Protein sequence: CASSGEGGGYTF.

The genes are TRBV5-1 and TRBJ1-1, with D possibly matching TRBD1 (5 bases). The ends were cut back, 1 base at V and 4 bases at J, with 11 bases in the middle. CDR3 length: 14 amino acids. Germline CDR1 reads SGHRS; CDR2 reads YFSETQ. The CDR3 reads CASSLSGASTEAFF. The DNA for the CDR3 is TGCGCCAGCAGCTTGAGCGGGGCGAGCACTGAAGCTTTCTTT.

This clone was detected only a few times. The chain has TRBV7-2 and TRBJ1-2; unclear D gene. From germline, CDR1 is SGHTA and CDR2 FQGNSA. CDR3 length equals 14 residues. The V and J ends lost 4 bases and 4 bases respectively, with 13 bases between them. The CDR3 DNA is TGTGCCAGCAGCTCCTCCGGAGGCCTCTATGGCTACACCTTC. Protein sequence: CASSSSGGLYGYTF.

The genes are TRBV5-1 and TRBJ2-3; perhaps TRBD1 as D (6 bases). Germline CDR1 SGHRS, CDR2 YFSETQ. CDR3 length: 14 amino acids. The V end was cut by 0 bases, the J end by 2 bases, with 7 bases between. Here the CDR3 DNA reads TGCGCCAGCAGCTTGGACAGGGTCACAGATACGCAGTATTTT. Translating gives CASSLDRVTDTQYF.

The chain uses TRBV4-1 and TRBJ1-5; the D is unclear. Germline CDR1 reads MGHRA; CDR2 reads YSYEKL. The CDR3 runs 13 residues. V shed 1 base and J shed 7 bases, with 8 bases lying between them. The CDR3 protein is CASSQAVGQPQHF. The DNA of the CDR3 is TGCGCCAGCAGCCAAGCGGTGGGCCAGCCCCAGCATTTT.

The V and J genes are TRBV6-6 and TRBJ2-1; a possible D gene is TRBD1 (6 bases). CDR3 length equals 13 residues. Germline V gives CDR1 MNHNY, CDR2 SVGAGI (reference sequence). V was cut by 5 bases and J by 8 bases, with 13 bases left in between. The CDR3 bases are TGTGCCAGCAGTCAGGGGACCTTTGATGAGCAGTTCTTC. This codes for CASSQGTFDEQFF.

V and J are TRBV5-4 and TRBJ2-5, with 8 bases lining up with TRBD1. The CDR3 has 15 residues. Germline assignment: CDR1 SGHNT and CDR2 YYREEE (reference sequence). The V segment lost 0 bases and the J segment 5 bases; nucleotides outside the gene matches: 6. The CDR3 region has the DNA TGTGCCAGCAGCTTGGCCGAGCAGGGGGCGGAGACCCAGTACTTC. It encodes CASSLAEQGAETQYF. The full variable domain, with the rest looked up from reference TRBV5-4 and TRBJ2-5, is ETGVTQSPTHLIKTRGQQVTLRCSSQSGHNTVSWYQQALGQGPQFIFQYYREEENGRGNFPPRFSGLQFPNYSSELNVNALELDDSALYLCASSLAEQGAETQYFGPGTRLLVL.

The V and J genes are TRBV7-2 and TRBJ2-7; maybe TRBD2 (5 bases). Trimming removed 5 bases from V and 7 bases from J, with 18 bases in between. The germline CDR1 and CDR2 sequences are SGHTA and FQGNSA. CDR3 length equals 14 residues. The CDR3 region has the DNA TGTGCCAGCAGCAGATACAGTGACCCGGGGGAGCAGTACTTC. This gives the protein CASSRYSDPGEQYF.

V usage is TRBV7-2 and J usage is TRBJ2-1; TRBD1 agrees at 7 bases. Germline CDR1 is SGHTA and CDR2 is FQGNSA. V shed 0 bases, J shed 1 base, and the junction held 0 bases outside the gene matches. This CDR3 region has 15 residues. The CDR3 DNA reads TGTGCCAGCAGCTTAGCGGGACAGTCCTACAATGAGCAGTTCTTC. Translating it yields CASSLAGQSYNEQFF.